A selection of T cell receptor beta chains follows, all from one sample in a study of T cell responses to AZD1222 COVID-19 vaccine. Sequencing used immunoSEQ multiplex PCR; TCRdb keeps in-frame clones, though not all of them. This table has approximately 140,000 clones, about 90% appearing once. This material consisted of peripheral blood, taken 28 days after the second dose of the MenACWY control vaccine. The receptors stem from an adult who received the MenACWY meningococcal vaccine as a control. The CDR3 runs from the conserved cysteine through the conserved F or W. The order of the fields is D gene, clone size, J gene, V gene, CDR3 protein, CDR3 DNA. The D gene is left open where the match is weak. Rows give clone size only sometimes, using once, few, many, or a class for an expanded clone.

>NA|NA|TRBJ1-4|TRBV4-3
CASSQGATNEKLFF
TGCGCCAGCAGCCAGGGGGCAACTAATGAAAAACTGTTTTTT
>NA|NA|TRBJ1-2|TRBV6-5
CASSPDGNYGYTF
TGTGCCAGCAGCCCGGACGGAAACTATGGCTACACCTTC
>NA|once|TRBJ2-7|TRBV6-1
CASSEAAGGPYEQYF
TGTGCCAGCAGTGAAGCGGCAGGCGGACCCTACGAGCAGTACTTC
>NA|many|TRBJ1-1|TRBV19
CASSIVAAMNTEAFF
TGTGCCAGTAGTATAGTGGCAGCCATGAACACTGAAGCTTTCTTT
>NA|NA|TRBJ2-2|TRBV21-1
CARKTGSGELFF
TGTGCCAGGAAGACAGGGTCCGGGGAGCTGTTTTTT
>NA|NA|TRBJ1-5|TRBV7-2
CASSAQGSNQPQHF
TGTGCCAGCAGCGCCCAGGGGAGCAATCAGCCCCAGCATTTT
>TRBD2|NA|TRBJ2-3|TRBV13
CASSSPKTGGTDTQYF
TGTGCCAGCAGCTCACCCAAAACCGGGGGGACAGATACGCAGTATTTT
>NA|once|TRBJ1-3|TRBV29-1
CSVSEGYSGNTIYF
TGCAGCGTTTCCGAGGGTTACTCTGGAAACACCATATATTTT
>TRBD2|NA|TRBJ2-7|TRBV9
CASSGSISGRAYEQYF
TGTGCCAGCAGCGGATCGATTAGCGGGAGGGCCTACGAGCAGTACTTC
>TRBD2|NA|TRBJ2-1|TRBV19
CASSMGLASYNEQFF
TGTGCCAGTAGTATGGGACTAGCCTCCTACAATGAGCAGTTCTTC
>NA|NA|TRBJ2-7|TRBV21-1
CASSKVGTSGTGAPEQYF
TGTGCCAGCAGCAAAGTCGGGACTAGCGGGACTGGCGCCCCCGAGCAGTACTTC
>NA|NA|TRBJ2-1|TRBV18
CASSPWTLQDEQFF
TGTGCCAGCTCACCATGGACCCTGCAGGACGAGCAGTTCTTC
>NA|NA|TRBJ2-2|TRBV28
CASSPTGFRTGELFF
TGTGCCAGCAGCCCTACAGGGTTTCGAACCGGGGAGCTGTTTTTT
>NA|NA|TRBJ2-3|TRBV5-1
CASSMEGRPSTDTQYF
TGCGCCAGCAGCATGGAGGGGCGGCCTAGCACAGATACGCAGTATTTT
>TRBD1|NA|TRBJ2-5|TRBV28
CASSLSLGQGETQYF
TGTGCCAGCAGTTTATCCCTCGGACAGGGGGAGACCCAGTACTTC
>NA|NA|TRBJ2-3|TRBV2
CASRDLGTQYF
TGTGCCAGCAGGGATTTAGGTACGCAGTATTTT
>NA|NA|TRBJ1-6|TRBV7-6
CASSLGQSPDSPLHF
TGTGCCAGCAGCTTAGGACAGTCCCCAGATTCACCCCTCCACTTT
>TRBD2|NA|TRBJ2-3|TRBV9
CASSGRPGTSGGRTDTQYF
TGTGCCAGCAGCGGACGCCCCGGGACTAGCGGGGGGCGCACAGATACGCAGTATTTT
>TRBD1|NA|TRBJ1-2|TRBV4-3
CASSQEQGAGRGYTF
TGCGCCAGCAGCCAAGAGCAGGGGGCGGGTCGTGGCTACACCTTC
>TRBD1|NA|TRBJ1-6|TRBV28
CASSLGQGFDSPLHF
TGTGCCAGCAGTCTGGGACAGGGGTTTGATTCACCCCTCCACTTT
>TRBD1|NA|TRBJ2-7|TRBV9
CASSALGTGPLEQYF
TGTGCCAGCAGCGCGCTCGGGACAGGTCCCCTAGAGCAGTACTTC
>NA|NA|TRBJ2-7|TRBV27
CASSLNEGASYEQYF
TGTGCCAGCAGTTTAAATGAGGGTGCCTCCTACGAGCAGTACTTC
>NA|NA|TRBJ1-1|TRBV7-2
CASSPREGASVGTEAFF
TGTGCCAGCAGCCCACGGGAGGGCGCCTCCGTGGGCACTGAAGCTTTCTTT
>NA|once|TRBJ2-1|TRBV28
CASIRGGGVYNEQFF
TGTGCCAGCATCAGGGGCGGAGGGGTGTACAATGAGCAGTTCTTC
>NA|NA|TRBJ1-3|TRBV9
CASSVTPQGFGNTIYF
TGTGCCAGCAGCGTAACTCCCCAGGGGTTCGGAAACACCATATATTTT
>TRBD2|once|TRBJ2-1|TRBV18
CASSPRGNHEQFF
TGTGCCAGCTCACCGCGGGGGAACCATGAGCAGTTCTTC
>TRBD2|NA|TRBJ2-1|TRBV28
CASSSDPTSVHEQFF
TGTGCCAGCAGTTCCGACCCGACTAGCGTCCATGAGCAGTTCTTC
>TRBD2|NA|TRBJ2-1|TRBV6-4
CASRRETGTAEQFF
TGTGCCAGCAGGCGGGAGACCGGCACGGCTGAGCAGTTCTTC
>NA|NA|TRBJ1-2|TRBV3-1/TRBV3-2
CASSQVSGSASGYTF
TGTGCCAGCAGCCAAGTTTCAGGGAGCGCGTCCGGCTACACCTTC
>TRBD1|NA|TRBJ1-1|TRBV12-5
CASGSRTGGNTEAFF
TGTGCTAGTGGTTCCCGGACAGGGGGGAACACTGAAGCTTTCTTT
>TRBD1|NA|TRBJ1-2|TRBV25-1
CASSPQGAYYGYTF
TGTGCCAGCAGTCCGCAGGGGGCGTATTATGGCTACACCTTC
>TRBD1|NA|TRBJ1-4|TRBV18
CASSPTGGREKLFF
TGTGCCAGCTCACCGACAGGGGGGCGCGAAAAACTGTTTTTT
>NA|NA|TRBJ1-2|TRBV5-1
CASSSNGANYGYTF
TGCGCCAGCAGCTCCAACGGAGCTAACTATGGCTACACCTTC
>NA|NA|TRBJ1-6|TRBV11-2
CASSPRVDSPLHF
TGTGCCAGCAGCCCCAGGGTTGATTCACCCCTCCACTTT
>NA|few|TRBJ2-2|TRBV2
CASSDRLVNTGELFF
TGTGCCAGCAGTGACCGCCTAGTAAACACCGGGGAGCTGTTTTTT
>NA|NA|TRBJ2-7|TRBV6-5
CASTPTGSSYEQYF
TGTGCCAGCACCCCTACAGGGAGCTCCTACGAGCAGTACTTC
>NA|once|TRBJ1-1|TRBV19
CASSILQGPTEAFF
TGTGCCAGTAGTATACTTCAGGGTCCCACTGAAGCTTTCTTT
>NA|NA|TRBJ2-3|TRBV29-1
CSTQTIFGTDTQYF
TGCAGCACCCAGACTATATTCGGAACAGATACGCAGTATTTT